A selection of T cell receptor beta chains follows, all from one sample in a study of T cells in Graves' hyperthyroidism and ophthalmopathy. MiXCR, applied by TCRdb to the multiplex PCR reads, yields one record per CDR3 protein. Here the sample spans around 280,000 distinct CDR3 sequences, about 14% being singletons. The source material was blood. The receptors stem from a woman aged 30 to 39 with Graves' hyperthyroidism that later progressed to Graves' ophthalmopathy. Both conserved end residues are part of each CDR3. D genes are given only for firm matches. Not all rows give a size; the values are once, few, many and, for expanded clones, a class.

abundance: many; v_gene: TRBV20-1; j_gene: TRBJ2-1; d_gene: NA; CDR3nt: TGCAGTGCTAGAGACGAATCGTCCTACAATGAGCAGTTCTTC; CDR3aa: CSARDESSYNEQFF
abundance: NA; v_gene: TRBV3-1; j_gene: TRBJ1-2; d_gene: NA; CDR3nt: TGTGCCAGCAGCCAAGAAGGCGGGGGCTATGGCTACACCTTC; CDR3aa: CASSQEGGGYGYTF
abundance: many; v_gene: TRBV6-2/TRBV6-3; j_gene: TRBJ2-3; d_gene: NA; CDR3nt: TGTGCCAGCAGTTACTCGGCGACCAGCACAGATACGCAGTATTTT; CDR3aa: CASSYSATSTDTQYF
abundance: NA; v_gene: TRBV6-5; j_gene: TRBJ2-5; d_gene: NA; CDR3nt: TGTGCCAGCAGTTATAAGGGACCGGGAGAGACCCAGTACTTC; CDR3aa: CASSYKGPGETQYF
abundance: NA; v_gene: TRBV9; j_gene: TRBJ2-1; d_gene: TRBD1; CDR3nt: TGTGCCAGCAGCGGCGACAGGGGCGAGCAGTTCTTC; CDR3aa: CASSGDRGEQFF
abundance: many; v_gene: TRBV3-1; j_gene: TRBJ2-1; d_gene: TRBD2; CDR3nt: TGTGCCAGCAGCCCACGGACTAGCGGGATCGATGAGCAGTTCTTC; CDR3aa: CASSPRTSGIDEQFF
abundance: many; v_gene: TRBV2; j_gene: TRBJ1-4; d_gene: TRBD1; CDR3nt: TGTGCCAGCAGAGACAGGGGGGAAAAACTGTTTTTT; CDR3aa: CASRDRGEKLFF
abundance: NA; v_gene: TRBV28; j_gene: TRBJ1-2; d_gene: NA; CDR3nt: TGTGCCAGCAGTTTGGGGATCCGAATCTATGGCTACACCTTC; CDR3aa: CASSLGIRIYGYTF
abundance: many; v_gene: TRBV27; j_gene: TRBJ2-7; d_gene: NA; CDR3nt: TGTGCCAGCAAGTGGGCGGGAACCTACGAGCAGTACTTC; CDR3aa: CASKWAGTYEQYF
abundance: NA; v_gene: TRBV4-3; j_gene: TRBJ2-7; d_gene: NA; CDR3nt: TGCGCCAGCAGCCAAGAAATGGACAACAACATTTTCGGGGTCTACGAGCAGTACTTC; CDR3aa: CASSQEMDNNIFGVYEQYF
abundance: many; v_gene: TRBV28; j_gene: TRBJ2-2; d_gene: NA; CDR3nt: TGTGCCAGCATCGCGGTGGGCGGATCCCCGAACACCGGGGAGCTGTTTTTT; CDR3aa: CASIAVGGSPNTGELFF
abundance: many; v_gene: TRBV3-1; j_gene: TRBJ2-3; d_gene: TRBD2; CDR3nt: TGTGCCAGCAGCCCGGGACTAGCTTTGGGAAGGCATACGCAGTATTTT; CDR3aa: CASSPGLALGRHTQYF
abundance: many; v_gene: TRBV3-1; j_gene: TRBJ2-3; d_gene: NA; CDR3nt: TGTGCCAGCAGCCAAGCTCGTCTTGGAACTAGGAGCACAGATACGCAGTATTTT; CDR3aa: CASSQARLGTRSTDTQYF
abundance: NA; v_gene: TRBV10-3; j_gene: TRBJ2-4; d_gene: TRBD2; CDR3nt: TGTGCCATCACCCAAGGGGCGGGAGGGCCCAAAAACATTCAGTACTTC; CDR3aa: CAITQGAGGPKNIQYF
abundance: many; v_gene: TRBV2; j_gene: TRBJ1-4; d_gene: TRBD1; CDR3nt: TGTGCCAGCGACAGGGGGCATGAAAAACTGTTTTTT; CDR3aa: CASDRGHEKLFF
abundance: many; v_gene: TRBV18; j_gene: TRBJ2-7; d_gene: TRBD1; CDR3nt: TGTGCCAGCTCACCCGACAGGGACCACGAGCAGTACTTC; CDR3aa: CASSPDRDHEQYF
abundance: NA; v_gene: TRBV10-3; j_gene: TRBJ2-2; d_gene: NA; CDR3nt: TGTGCCATCAGTGAGTCGAGGGCGTACACCGGGGAGCTGTTTTTT; CDR3aa: CAISESRAYTGELFF
abundance: many; v_gene: TRBV6-5; j_gene: TRBJ2-7; d_gene: NA; CDR3nt: TGTGCCAGCAGTTACGGGGGGACAGCCTACGAGCAGTACTTC; CDR3aa: CASSYGGTAYEQYF
abundance: many; v_gene: TRBV11-3; j_gene: TRBJ1-1; d_gene: NA; CDR3nt: TGTGCCAGCAGCCAGTCGTGGGACACTGAAGCTTTCTTT; CDR3aa: CASSQSWDTEAFF
abundance: many; v_gene: TRBV28; j_gene: TRBJ2-7; d_gene: TRBD2; CDR3nt: TGTGCCAGCATCTTGGGGCGGGAGGGCGATTACGAGCAGTACTTC; CDR3aa: CASILGREGDYEQYF
abundance: many; v_gene: TRBV6-2/TRBV6-3; j_gene: TRBJ2-1; d_gene: NA; CDR3nt: TGTGCCAGCAGTAGAAGTTATGTCTACGGCAATGAGCAGTTCTTC; CDR3aa: CASSRSYVYGNEQFF
abundance: NA; v_gene: TRBV19; j_gene: TRBJ2-1; d_gene: NA; CDR3nt: TGTGCCAGTAGCCCGAGACTCACGAATTTTTACAATGAGCAGTTCTTC; CDR3aa: CASSPRLTNFYNEQFF
abundance: many; v_gene: TRBV28; j_gene: TRBJ2-7; d_gene: TRBD1; CDR3nt: TGTGCCAGCAGTTTGACAGGGGGGTCCCTAGGCGGTGACGAGCAGTACTTC; CDR3aa: CASSLTGGSLGGDEQYF
abundance: NA; v_gene: TRBV6-1; j_gene: TRBJ2-7; d_gene: NA; CDR3nt: TGTGCCGCCCGGCGGTTCTCCTACGAGCAGTACTTC; CDR3aa: CAARRFSYEQYF
abundance: few; v_gene: TRBV14; j_gene: TRBJ2-1; d_gene: NA; CDR3nt: TGTGCCAGCAGCCAAGAGGGAGGACGGCCACGACGCTCCTACAATGAGCGGTTCTTC; CDR3aa: CASSQEGGRPRRSYNERFF
abundance: many; v_gene: TRBV20-1; j_gene: TRBJ2-7; d_gene: NA; CDR3nt: TGCAGTGCTAGAGGCCGAAATTCCTACGAGCAGTACTTC; CDR3aa: CSARGRNSYEQYF
abundance: few; v_gene: TRBV9; j_gene: TRBJ2-1; d_gene: NA; CDR3nt: TGTGCCAGCAGCTTACAACAGGGCGGTGAGCAGTTCTTC; CDR3aa: CASSLQQGGEQFF
abundance: few; v_gene: TRBV16; j_gene: TRBJ1-1; d_gene: TRBD1; CDR3nt: TGTGCCAGCAGTCTTCCAGGGGGAGCTGGGACTGAAGCTTTCTTT; CDR3aa: CASSLPGGAGTEAFF
abundance: NA; v_gene: TRBV7-9; j_gene: TRBJ1-2; d_gene: NA; CDR3nt: TGTGCCAGCGTCGTTGGGGGAGGCTACACCTTC; CDR3aa: CASVVGGGYTF
abundance: many; v_gene: TRBV5-6; j_gene: TRBJ2-7; d_gene: NA; CDR3nt: TGTGCCAGCAGCTTGGCCGGGCCGACCGAGCAGTACTTC; CDR3aa: CASSLAGPTEQYF
abundance: many; v_gene: TRBV28; j_gene: TRBJ1-2; d_gene: NA; CDR3nt: TGTGCCAGCAGTTTGATAGGCTATGGCTACACCTTC; CDR3aa: CASSLIGYGYTF
abundance: many; v_gene: TRBV18; j_gene: TRBJ2-1; d_gene: TRBD2; CDR3nt: TGTGCCAGCTCACCACAGGGACTATATAATGAGCAGTTCTTC; CDR3aa: CASSPQGLYNEQFF
abundance: NA; v_gene: TRBV6-4; j_gene: TRBJ2-2; d_gene: TRBD2; CDR3nt: TGTGCCAGCAGTGTGGGACTAACCGGGGAGCTGTTTTTT; CDR3aa: CASSVGLTGELFF
abundance: few; v_gene: TRBV20-1; j_gene: TRBJ1-1; d_gene: NA; CDR3nt: TGCAGCCCGGGTTGGGAGAACACTGAAGCTTTCTTT; CDR3aa: CSPGWENTEAFF
abundance: few; v_gene: TRBV12-3/TRBV12-4; j_gene: TRBJ2-7; d_gene: NA; CDR3nt: TGTGCCAGCAGTTTTCGGCAGGGAAACTCCTACGAGCAGTACTTC; CDR3aa: CASSFRQGNSYEQYF
abundance: few; v_gene: TRBV6-9; j_gene: TRBJ2-7; d_gene: NA; CDR3nt: TGTGCCAGCAGTTACGCCGCGGAAGCCGACGAGCAGTACTTC; CDR3aa: CASSYAAEADEQYF
abundance: few; v_gene: TRBV5-5; j_gene: TRBJ2-5; d_gene: TRBD1; CDR3nt: TGTGCCAGCAGGTGGCAGGGGGCGACTCAAGAGACCCAGTACTTC; CDR3aa: CASRWQGATQETQYF
abundance: many; v_gene: TRBV7-2; j_gene: TRBJ2-3; d_gene: NA; CDR3nt: TGTGCCAGCAGCTTAGCGGGAGCAATGGATACGCAGTATTTT; CDR3aa: CASSLAGAMDTQYF
abundance: few; v_gene: TRBV5-8; j_gene: TRBJ1-1; d_gene: NA; CDR3nt: TGTGCCAGCAGCTGGCCAGGGGACACTGAAGCTTTCTTT; CDR3aa: CASSWPGDTEAFF
abundance: few; v_gene: TRBV6-2/TRBV6-3; j_gene: TRBJ2-7; d_gene: TRBD2; CDR3nt: TGTGCCAGCGGGGATCTAGCGGGCTATAGCAACGAGCAGTACTTC; CDR3aa: CASGDLAGYSNEQYF
abundance: many; v_gene: TRBV20-1; j_gene: TRBJ2-5; d_gene: NA; CDR3nt: TGCAGTGCTAGAGATCGGAAGGGGAAGGCTGGGACCCAGTACTTC; CDR3aa: CSARDRKGKAGTQYF
abundance: many; v_gene: TRBV9; j_gene: TRBJ2-5; d_gene: NA; CDR3nt: TGTGCCAGCAGCGTGTGGAGCGGAGGAGGAGAGACCCAGTACTTC; CDR3aa: CASSVWSGGGETQYF
abundance: many; v_gene: TRBV7-2; j_gene: TRBJ2-2; d_gene: TRBD1; CDR3nt: TGTGCCAGCAGCTTAGCGTTCCCATTCGGGACAGGGGCGGGGAGGCGGGAGCTGTTTTTT; CDR3aa: CASSLAFPFGTGAGRRELFF
abundance: many; v_gene: TRBV29-1; j_gene: TRBJ1-1; d_gene: NA; CDR3nt: TGCAGCGTGCGGGGGGCTAAGAACACTGAAGCTTTCTTT; CDR3aa: CSVRGAKNTEAFF
abundance: many; v_gene: TRBV11-3; j_gene: TRBJ2-5; d_gene: NA; CDR3nt: TGTGCCAGCGTACCGAAGCGCCCACGGTACTTC; CDR3aa: CASVPKRPRYF